A selection of T cell receptor beta chains follows, all from one sample in a study of blood T cell repertoires in COVID-19. The assay was immunoSEQ multiplex PCR, and TCRdb's table has in-frame clones only and misses some. The repertoire has just over 90,000 clones, about 88% of them found once; the top ten carry around 20%. Sequencing was carried out using peripheral blood. These receptors were taken from a woman of 80 years or more with acute or convalescent COVID-19. Both conserved end residues are part of each CDR3. Fields, in order: clone size, J gene, D gene, V gene, CDR3 protein, CDR3 DNA. The D gene is left open where the match is weak. Clone sizes are given selectively: once, few, many, or a class where the clone is expanded.

- TRBJ1-5 - TRBV7-2 CASSYRDGNQPQHF TGTGCCAGCAGCTACAGGGATGGCAATCAGCCCCAGCATTTT
- TRBJ1-1 - TRBV2 CASRETERGGAFF TGTGCCAGCAGGGAGACTGAGAGGGGAGGAGCTTTCTTT
- TRBJ2-5 - TRBV2 CASSSGHLGEETQYF TGTGCCAGCAGCTCGGGACACCTGGGGGAAGAGACCCAGTACTTC
- TRBJ2-7 TRBD2 TRBV27 CASSPAGLGDYEQYF TGTGCCAGCAGTCCCGCTGGACTAGGGGACTACGAGCAGTACTTC
- TRBJ2-7 - TRBV30 CAWSPRDKDSYEQYF TGTGCCTGGAGTCCCCGGGACAAGGACTCCTACGAGCAGTACTTC
- TRBJ1-2 - TRBV2 CASSGNRLNYGYTF TGTGCCAGCAGTGGCAACCGACTTAACTATGGCTACACCTTC
- TRBJ1-3 - TRBV11-3 CASSLDTGSSGNTIYF TGTGCCAGCAGCTTAGATACGGGGAGCTCTGGAAACACCATATATTTT
few TRBJ1-6 TRBD1 TRBV19 CASQGESYNSPLHF TGTGCCAGCCAGGGGGAATCCTATAATTCACCCCTCCACTTT
- TRBJ2-5 - TRBV5-1 CASSLAGAGAGGMETQYF TGCGCCAGCAGCTTGGCAGGGGCAGGGGCTGGGGGAATGGAGACCCAGTACTTC
- TRBJ1-2 - TRBV2 CASSAGSYGYTF TGTGCCAGCAGTGCGGGAAGCTATGGCTACACCTTC
- TRBJ2-4 TRBD1 TRBV20-1 CSASRDRLAKNIQYF TGCAGTGCCAGTCGGGACAGACTAGCCAAAAACATTCAGTACTTC
- TRBJ2-3 - TRBV5-4 CASSQDRPGADTQYF TGTGCCAGCAGCCAAGACAGGCCCGGCGCAGATACGCAGTATTTT
- TRBJ1-4 TRBD1 TRBV14 CASSQDGTGTGPEKLFF TGTGCCAGCAGCCAAGATGGAACGGGGACAGGACCCGAAAAACTGTTTTTT
- TRBJ2-2 - TRBV5-5 CASSLEPASGELFF TGTGCCAGCAGCTTGGAACCAGCTAGCGGGGAGCTGTTTTTT
- TRBJ2-5 TRBD1 TRBV25-1 CASSPYRGDQETQYF TGTGCCAGCAGTCCCTACAGGGGGGATCAAGAGACCCAGTACTTC
few TRBJ2-2 - TRBV10-3 CAISGSTGNTGELFF TGTGCCATCAGTGGGTCGACAGGGAACACCGGGGAGCTGTTTTTT
- TRBJ2-1 TRBD1 TRBV24-1 CATSDLGQGLKNEQFF TGTGCCACCAGTGATCTCGGACAGGGTTTAAAAAATGAGCAGTTCTTC
- TRBJ1-2 - TRBV12-3/TRBV12-4 CASSPRVIYGYTF TGTGCCAGCTCTCCGAGGGTTATCTATGGCTACACCTTC
- TRBJ2-1 - TRBV6-5 CASSYFTSYSYNEQFF TGTGCCAGCAGTTACTTCACAAGTTACTCCTACAATGAGCAGTTCTTC
- TRBJ2-7 TRBD1 TRBV13 CASSNRDRGSYEQYF TGTGCCAGCAGCAACCGGGACAGGGGCTCCTACGAGCAGTACTTC